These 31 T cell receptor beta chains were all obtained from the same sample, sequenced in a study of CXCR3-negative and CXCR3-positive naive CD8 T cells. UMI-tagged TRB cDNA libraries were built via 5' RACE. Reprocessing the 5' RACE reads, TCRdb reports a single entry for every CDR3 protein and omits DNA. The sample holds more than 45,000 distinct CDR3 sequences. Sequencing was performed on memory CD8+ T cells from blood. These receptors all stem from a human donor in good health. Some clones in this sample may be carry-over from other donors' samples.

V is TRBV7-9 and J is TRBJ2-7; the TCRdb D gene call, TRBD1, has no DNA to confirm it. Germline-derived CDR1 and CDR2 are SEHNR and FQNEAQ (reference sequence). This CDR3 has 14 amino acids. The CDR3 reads CASSVRQGAEEQYF.

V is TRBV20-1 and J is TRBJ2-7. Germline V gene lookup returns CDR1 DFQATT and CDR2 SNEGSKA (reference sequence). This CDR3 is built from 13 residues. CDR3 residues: CSAQTLNSYEQYF.

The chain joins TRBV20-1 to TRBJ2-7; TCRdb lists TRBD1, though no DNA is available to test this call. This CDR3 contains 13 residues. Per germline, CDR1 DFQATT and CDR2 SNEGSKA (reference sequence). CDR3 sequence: CSARDSPYEEQYF.

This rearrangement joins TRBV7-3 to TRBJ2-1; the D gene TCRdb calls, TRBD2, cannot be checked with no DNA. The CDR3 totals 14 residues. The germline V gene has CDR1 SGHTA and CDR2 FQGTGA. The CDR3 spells CASSARLAFGEQFF.

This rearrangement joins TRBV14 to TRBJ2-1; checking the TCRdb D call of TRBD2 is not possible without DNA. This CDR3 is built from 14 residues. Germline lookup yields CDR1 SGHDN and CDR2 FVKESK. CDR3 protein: CASSPATSYNEQFF.

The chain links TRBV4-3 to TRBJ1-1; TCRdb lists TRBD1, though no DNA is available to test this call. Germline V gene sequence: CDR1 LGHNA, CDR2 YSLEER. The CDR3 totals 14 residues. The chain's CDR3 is CASSQDGANTEAFF.

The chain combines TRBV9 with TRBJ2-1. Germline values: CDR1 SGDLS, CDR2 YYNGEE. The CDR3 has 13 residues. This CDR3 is CASSVISGGEQFF.

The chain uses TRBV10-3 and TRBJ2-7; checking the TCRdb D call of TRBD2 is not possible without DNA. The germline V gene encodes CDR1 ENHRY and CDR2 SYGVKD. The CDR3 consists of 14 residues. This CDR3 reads CAIRSGTSGYEQYF.

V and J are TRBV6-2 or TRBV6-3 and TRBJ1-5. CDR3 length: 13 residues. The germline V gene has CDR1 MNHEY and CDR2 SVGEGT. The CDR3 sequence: CASSYEVNQPQHF.

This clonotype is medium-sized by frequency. CDR3 protein: CASSLGSPWEQFF. The V call is TRBV11-2, the J call TRBJ2-1. The germline V gene has CDR1 SGHAT and CDR2 FQNNGV. CDR3 size: 13 residues.

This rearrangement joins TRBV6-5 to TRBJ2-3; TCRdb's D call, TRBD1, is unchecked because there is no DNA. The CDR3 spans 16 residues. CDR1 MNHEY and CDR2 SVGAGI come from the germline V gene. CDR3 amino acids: CASSPGGGGLGNTQYF.

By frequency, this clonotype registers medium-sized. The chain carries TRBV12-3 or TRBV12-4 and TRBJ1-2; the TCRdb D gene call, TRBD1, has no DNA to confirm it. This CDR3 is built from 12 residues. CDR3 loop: CATQRQYYGYTF.

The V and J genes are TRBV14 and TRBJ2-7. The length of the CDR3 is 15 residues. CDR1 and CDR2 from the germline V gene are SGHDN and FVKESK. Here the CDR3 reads CASSQVRGGSYEQYF.

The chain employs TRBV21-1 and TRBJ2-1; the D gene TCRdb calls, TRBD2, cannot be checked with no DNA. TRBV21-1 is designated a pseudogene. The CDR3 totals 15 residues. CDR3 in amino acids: CASSKPTSGYNEQFF.

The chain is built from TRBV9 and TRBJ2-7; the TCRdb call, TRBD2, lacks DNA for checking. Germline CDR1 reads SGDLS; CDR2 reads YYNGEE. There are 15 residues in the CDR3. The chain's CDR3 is CASSVAGGSSYEQYF.

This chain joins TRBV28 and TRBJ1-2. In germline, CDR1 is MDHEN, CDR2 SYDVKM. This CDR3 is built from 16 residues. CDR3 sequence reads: CASSLPSFPLDRGYTF.

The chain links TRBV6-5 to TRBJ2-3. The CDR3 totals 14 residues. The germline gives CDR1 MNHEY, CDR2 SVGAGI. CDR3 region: CASSYSDSTDTQYF.

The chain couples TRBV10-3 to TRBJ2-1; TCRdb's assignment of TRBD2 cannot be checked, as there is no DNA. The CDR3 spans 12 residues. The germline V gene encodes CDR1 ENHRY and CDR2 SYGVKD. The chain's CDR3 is CAIKGGTYEQFF.

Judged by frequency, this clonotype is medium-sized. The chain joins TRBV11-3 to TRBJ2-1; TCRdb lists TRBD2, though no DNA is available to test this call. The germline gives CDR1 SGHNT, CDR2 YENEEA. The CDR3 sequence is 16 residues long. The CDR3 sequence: CASSSLSGGARDEQFF.

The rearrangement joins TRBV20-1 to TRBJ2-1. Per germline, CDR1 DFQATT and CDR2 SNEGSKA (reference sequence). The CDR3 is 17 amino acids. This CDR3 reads CSARDTSGIYSYNEQFF.

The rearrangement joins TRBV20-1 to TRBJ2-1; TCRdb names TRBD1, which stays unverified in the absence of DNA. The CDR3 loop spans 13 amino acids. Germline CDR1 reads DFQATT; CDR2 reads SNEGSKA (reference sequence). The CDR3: CSARPTGYNEQFF.

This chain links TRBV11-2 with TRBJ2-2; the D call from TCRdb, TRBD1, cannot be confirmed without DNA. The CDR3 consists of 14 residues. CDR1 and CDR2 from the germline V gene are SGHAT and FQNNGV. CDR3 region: CASTPGSRAGELFF.

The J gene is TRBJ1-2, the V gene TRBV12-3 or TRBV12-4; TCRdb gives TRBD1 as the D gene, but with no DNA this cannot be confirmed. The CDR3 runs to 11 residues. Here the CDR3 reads CASSPGSEDTF.

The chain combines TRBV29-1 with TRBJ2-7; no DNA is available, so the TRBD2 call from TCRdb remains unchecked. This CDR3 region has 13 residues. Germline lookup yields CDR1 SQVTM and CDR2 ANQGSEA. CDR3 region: CSVTGGHNYEQYF.

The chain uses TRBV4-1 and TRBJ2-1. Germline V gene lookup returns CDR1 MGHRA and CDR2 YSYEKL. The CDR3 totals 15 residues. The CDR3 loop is CASGQVFEYYNEQFF.

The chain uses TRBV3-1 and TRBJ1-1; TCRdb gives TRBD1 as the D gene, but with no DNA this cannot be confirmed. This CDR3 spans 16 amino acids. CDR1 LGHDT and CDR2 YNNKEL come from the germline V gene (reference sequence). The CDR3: CASSQGDGVMNTEVFF.

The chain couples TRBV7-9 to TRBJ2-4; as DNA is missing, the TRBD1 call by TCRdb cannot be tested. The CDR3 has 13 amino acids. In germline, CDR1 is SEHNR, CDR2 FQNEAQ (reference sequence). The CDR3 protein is CASSPPGSDIQYF.

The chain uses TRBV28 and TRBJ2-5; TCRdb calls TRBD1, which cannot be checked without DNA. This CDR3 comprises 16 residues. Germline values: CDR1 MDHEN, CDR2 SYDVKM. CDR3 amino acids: CASSSEKGQGEETQYF.

The CDR3 region is CSVERSSYEQYF. The rearrangement uses TRBV29-1 and TRBJ2-7. The CDR3 is 12 residues long. Germline CDR1 is SQVTM and CDR2 is ANQGSEA.

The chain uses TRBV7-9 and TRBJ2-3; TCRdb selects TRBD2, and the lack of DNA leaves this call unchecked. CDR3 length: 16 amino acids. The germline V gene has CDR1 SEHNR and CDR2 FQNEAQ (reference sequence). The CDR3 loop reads CASSLVVGSSTDTQYF.

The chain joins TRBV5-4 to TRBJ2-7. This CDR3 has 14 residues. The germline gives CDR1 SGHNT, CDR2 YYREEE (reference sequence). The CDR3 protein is CASSLATDSYEQYF. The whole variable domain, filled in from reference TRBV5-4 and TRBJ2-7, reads ETGVTQSPTHLIKTRGQQVTLRCSSQSGHNTVSWYQQALGQGPQFIFQYYREEENGRGNFPPRFSGLQFPNYSSELNVNALELDDSALYLCASSLATDSYEQYFGPGTRLTVT.